Sequencing of this T cell receptor beta chain was carried out in a study of spatial heterogeneity in lung cancer. Every TCR cDNA molecule bore its own unique molecular identifier. TCRdb recomputed calls from the 5' RACE reads with MiXCR, one row per CDR3 protein. The sample consists of 12,000 or so distinct CDR3 sequences, less than 15% of them appearing once. Study-wide results and caveats: Expanded alpha and beta TCR counts within tumors tracked tumor mutation counts. Tumor T-cell coverage was an estimated 7% or so for alpha and more than 11% for beta chains.

Time point of the sample: sample taken at primary tumor resection. Unsorted whole RNA of tumor, nontumor lung or frozen PBMC was sequenced. This clonotype was counted a few times. Its antigen is not known. V was trimmed by 0 bases and J by 7 bases, leaving 6 bases between them. This CDR3 has 13 residues. In germline, CDR1 is WNHNN, CDR2 SYGVQD (reference sequence). The chain is built from TRBV10-1 and TRBJ2-2; D is undetermined. The TCR was taken from a male donor with early-stage non-small cell lung cancer. The starting material was lung tumor tissue, obtained at surgery. The CDR3 here is CASSESGLGELFF. The CDR3 DNA follows: TGCGCCAGCAGTGAGTCAGGCCTCGGGGAGCTGTTTTTT.